Only one count was recorded for the clone carrying this T cell receptor beta chain. What it binds is unknown. The sample belongs to a study of vaccination effects on CD4 cells after COVID-19. For the study at large: Either the BNT162b2 or mRNA-1273 vaccine was given to participants in two doses.

This table comes from immunoSEQ multiplex PCR, and its TCRdb copy is limited to in-frame clones, with some not included. The table includes tens of thousands of clones, approximately 75% detected once. Ahead of sequencing, the ViraFEST assay grew antigen-specific CD4+ T cells using viral peptide pools. Following a roughly 9-day culture, CD4+ T cells were purified. Having tested negative for nucleocapsid antibodies, the vaccine recipients showed no prior SARS-CoV-2 infection. IL-2 at about 10 IU/ml and peptides at around 10 ug/ml were added to cultured PBMC, fewer than 2.5 million per well. This sequence was found in a human donor who received a COVID-19 vaccine. Sequenced here: CD4+ T cells from PBMCs cultured with HCoV-NL63 spike peptides, sampled before COVID-19 vaccination.

The CDR3 sequence is CATRGLAGNTDTQYF. In nucleotides, the CDR3 is TGTGCCACCAGGGGACTAGCGGGAAACACAGATACGCAGTATTTT. This chain joins TRBV24-1 and TRBJ2-3; TRBD2 matches at 13 bases. V was clipped by 7 bases and J by 2 bases; unmatched bases: 2. CDR1 and CDR2 from the germline V gene are KGHDR and SFDVKD. This CDR3 contains 15 residues.